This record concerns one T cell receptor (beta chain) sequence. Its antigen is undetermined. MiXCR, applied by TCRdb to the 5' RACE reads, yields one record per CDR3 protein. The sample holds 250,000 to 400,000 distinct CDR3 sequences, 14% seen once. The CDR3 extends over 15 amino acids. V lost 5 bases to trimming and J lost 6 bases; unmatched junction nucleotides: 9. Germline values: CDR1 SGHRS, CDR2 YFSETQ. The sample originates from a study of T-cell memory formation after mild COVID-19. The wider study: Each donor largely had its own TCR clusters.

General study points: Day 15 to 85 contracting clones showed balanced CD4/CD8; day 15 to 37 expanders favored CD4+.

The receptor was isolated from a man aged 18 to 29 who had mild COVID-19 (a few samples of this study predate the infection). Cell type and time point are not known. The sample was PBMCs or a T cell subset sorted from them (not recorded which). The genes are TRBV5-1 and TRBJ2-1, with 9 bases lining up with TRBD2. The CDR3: CASSRAGGTTNEQFF. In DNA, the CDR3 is TGCGCCAGCAGTCGCGCGGGGGGGACCACCAATGAGCAGTTCTTC.